These T cell receptor beta chains were read from a single sample in a study of blood T cell repertoires in COVID-19. Profiling relied on immunoSEQ multiplex PCR, and the TCRdb table lists in-frame clones only, not all of them. Among around 250,000 clones listed, about nine tenths were seen once. The material sequenced was peripheral blood. The receptor source for this set is a man between 60 and 75 years old with acute or convalescent COVID-19. Both conserved end residues are part of each CDR3. Fields, in order: CDR3 DNA, CDR3 protein, CDR3 length, clone size, D gene, J gene, V gene. A D gene is named only where the DNA matches it firmly. Size tells how often a clone was seen (once, few, many) or the class of an expanded clone, and some rows leave it out.

TGTGCCAGCAGCGAGGGACACCTTAACACCGGGGAGCTGTTTTTT	CASSEGHLNTGELFF	15	-	-	TRBJ2-2	TRBV9
TGTGCCTGGAGGGGGATCATAAAGGTAGCGGGTACCAATGAGCAGTTCTTC	CAWRGIIKVAGTNEQFF	17	-	TRBD2	TRBJ2-1	TRBV30
TGTGCCAGCAGCCCCCTGGGGACTAGCGGGAGCAATGAGCAGTTCTTC	CASSPLGTSGSNEQFF	16	-	TRBD2	TRBJ2-1	TRBV6-4
TGTGCCAGCAGTCCATACCAGGGGGGTCCTGGAAACACCATATATTTT	CASSPYQGGPGNTIYF	16	-	TRBD1	TRBJ1-3	TRBV27
TGTGCCAGTAGTATTGGGGGACAACTAAGGAATAACTATGGCTACACCTTC	CASSIGGQLRNNYGYTF	17	-	-	TRBJ1-2	TRBV19
TGCGCCAGCAGCTTAGACTTCACAGGGGAGGCTTTCTTT	CASSLDFTGEAFF	13	-	TRBD1	TRBJ1-1	TRBV5-1
TGTGCCTGGCACGATCCCCGGGGGAACTATGGCTACACCTTC	CAWHDPRGNYGYTF	14	-	-	TRBJ1-2	TRBV30
TGCGCCAGCAGCCGAGACACAAATCAGCCCCAGCATTTT	CASSRDTNQPQHF	13	-	-	TRBJ1-5	TRBV5-1
TGTGCCAGCAGCCCGCAGAACCTAGCGGGAGTCCGTGAGACCCAGTACTTC	CASSPQNLAGVRETQYF	17	-	TRBD2	TRBJ2-5	TRBV7-6
TGTGCCAGCAGCTTAGGTGTAGGGGCCGGGCAAGAGACCCAGTACTTC	CASSLGVGAGQETQYF	16	-	-	TRBJ2-5	TRBV7-3
TGTGCCAGCAGCGTAGATCCCCGGGGCACTGAAGCTTTCTTT	CASSVDPRGTEAFF	14	-	-	TRBJ1-1	TRBV9
TGTGCCAGCAGTTTGGGCCTATCCTATGGCTACACCTTC	CASSLGLSYGYTF	13	-	-	TRBJ1-2	TRBV11-2
TGTGCCAGCAGCAAAGGGGGGGACCCCTATGGCCCAGAGACCCAGTACTTC	CASSKGGDPYGPETQYF	17	-	-	TRBJ2-5	TRBV21-1
TGTGCCAGCAGCTTAGAGGGGAGGCAGCCCCAGCATTTT	CASSLEGRQPQHF	13	-	-	TRBJ1-5	TRBV7-2
TGTGCCAGCAGTGAGATTACCGGGGGAAACACTGAAGCTTTCTTT	CASSEITGGNTEAFF	15	-	-	TRBJ1-1	TRBV6-1
TGTGCCACCCGTGAAAATGCGGGAGCGTCTGAGCAGTTCTTC	CATRENAGASEQFF	14	-	TRBD2	TRBJ2-1	TRBV6-1
TGCGCCAGCAGCCAAGGAGAGGGTCGGAATGAGCAGTTCTTC	CASSQGEGRNEQFF	14	-	-	TRBJ2-1	TRBV4-1
TGTGCCAGTAGTATTCAGGACAGAGACCCTTTAGATACGCAGTATTTT	CASSIQDRDPLDTQYF	16	-	-	TRBJ2-3	TRBV19
TGTGCCAGCAGCCAACGACAGTTGGGCGAGCAGTACTTC	CASSQRQLGEQYF	13	-	-	TRBJ2-7	TRBV14
TGCGCCAGCAGCTCCCAGACAGGGTCGGTCACCGGGGAGCTGTTTTTT	CASSSQTGSVTGELFF	16	-	TRBD1	TRBJ2-2	TRBV5-1
TGTGCCAGCAGCCTCAGGGCGAGCTCCTACAATGAGCAGTTCTTC	CASSLRASSYNEQFF	15	-	-	TRBJ2-1	TRBV6-2/TRBV6-3
TGTGCCATCAGTGGGGCTAGCGGGAGTGGTGAGCAGTTCTTC	CAISGASGSGEQFF	14	-	TRBD2	TRBJ2-1	TRBV10-3
TGCGCCAGCAGTGGACGGCAGCGGAATGAAAAACTGTTTTTT	CASSGRQRNEKLFF	14	-	-	TRBJ1-4	TRBV10-2
TGTGCCAGCAGTTTATATGGGAGAGCTAATGAAAAACTGTTTTTT	CASSLYGRANEKLFF	15	-	-	TRBJ1-4	TRBV27
TGTGCCACAGGACTAGCGTACAATGAGCAGTTCTTC	CATGLAYNEQFF	12	-	TRBD2	TRBJ2-1	TRBV19
TGTGCCAGCAGCCCGCGGACAGGAAGCTCTGGAAACACCATATATTTT	CASSPRTGSSGNTIYF	16	-	TRBD1	TRBJ1-3	TRBV7-9
TGTGCCAGCAGACAGACGAAAGGCATGCCCAATCAGCCCCAGCATTTT	CASRQTKGMPNQPQHF	16	-	-	TRBJ1-5	TRBV28
TGTGCCAGCAGACCTTCCCGCGGCAGTCCGATACAGTACTTC	CASRPSRGSPIQYF	14	few	-	TRBJ2-7	TRBV28
TGTGCCTGGACGAACTCTTTCTACAATGAGCAGTTCTTC	CAWTNSFYNEQFF	13	-	-	TRBJ2-1	TRBV30
TGTGCCAGCCAGAGATCAGGACTAGCGGGTTTCAACGAGCAGTACTTC	CASQRSGLAGFNEQYF	16	-	TRBD2	TRBJ2-7	TRBV27
TGTGCCAGCAGCTACGGACAGGATGCCGATACGCAGTATTTT	CASSYGQDADTQYF	14	-	TRBD1	TRBJ2-3	TRBV11-3
TGTGCCAGCAGTTATGAGTACAGCTTCACTGAAGCTTTCTTT	CASSYEYSFTEAFF	14	-	-	TRBJ1-1	TRBV27
TGTGCCAGCAGTTTCGCGGGAGGCACAGATACGCAGTATTTT	CASSFAGGTDTQYF	14	-	TRBD2	TRBJ2-3	TRBV28
TGCGCCAGCAGCCAGGGTACAGGGCTCTATGGCTACACCTTC	CASSQGTGLYGYTF	14	-	-	TRBJ1-2	TRBV4-1
TGTGCCAGCAGTTTCTCACCGGGACAGGGCTTTAATTCACCCCTCCACTTT	CASSFSPGQGFNSPLHF	17	-	TRBD1	TRBJ1-6	TRBV9
TGTGCCAGCAGCCGTTACAGGGAAACCGGGGAGCTGTTTTTT	CASSRYRETGELFF	14	-	-	TRBJ2-2	TRBV7-3
TGTGCCAGCAGTCAGGACAGACCACAAGAGACCCAGTACTTC	CASSQDRPQETQYF	14	-	-	TRBJ2-5	TRBV6-6
TGTGCCACCCAGGGGGCCGGGGCCTACAATGAGCAGTTCTTC	CATQGAGAYNEQFF	14	-	TRBD1	TRBJ2-1	TRBV24-1
TGTGCCACCAGCGCGGACAGGGGGCAAAACATTCAGTACTTC	CATSADRGQNIQYF	14	-	TRBD1	TRBJ2-4	TRBV15
TGTGCCAGCAGTGACTCCGAGGGAGACTCCTACGAGCAGTACTTC	CASSDSEGDSYEQYF	15	-	-	TRBJ2-7	TRBV6-4
TGTGCCAGCTCACGTGGGACAGGGGGCACAGATACGCAGTATTTT	CASSRGTGGTDTQYF	15	-	TRBD1	TRBJ2-3	TRBV18
TGTGCCAGCATTTGGACAGTGACCCAAGAGACCCAGTACTTC	CASIWTVTQETQYF	14	-	-	TRBJ2-5	TRBV6-5
TGTGCCAGCAGTGAATTTGGGGACAGCTACGAGCAGTACTTC	CASSEFGDSYEQYF	14	-	TRBD1	TRBJ2-7	TRBV25-1
TGTGCCAGCAGCCCCATGGGGGGAGCTCAGCCCCAGCATTTT	CASSPMGGAQPQHF	14	-	-	TRBJ1-5	TRBV11-2
TGTGCCAGCAGCTTAGGCGCCGGCTCCTACGAGCAGTACTTC	CASSLGAGSYEQYF	14	-	-	TRBJ2-7	TRBV11-2
TGCAGTGCTAGGGAGGTGGAGACCCAGTACTTC	CSAREVETQYF	11	-	-	TRBJ2-5	TRBV20-1
TGTGCCAGTAGTAGGCCCACCGGGGAGCTGTTTTTT	CASSRPTGELFF	12	-	-	TRBJ2-2	TRBV19
TGTGCCAGCTCACCGCAGCTAGCGGGCTCCTACAATGAGCAGTTCTTC	CASSPQLAGSYNEQFF	16	-	TRBD2	TRBJ2-1	TRBV18
TGTGCCAGTAGTATAGAGGCCAGGCGCGACAATGAGCAGTTCTTC	CASSIEARRDNEQFF	15	once	-	TRBJ2-1	TRBV19
TGTGCTAGTGGGCAACTAGACAGGGTAACAGGAAACTATGGCTACACCTTC	CASGQLDRVTGNYGYTF	17	-	TRBD1	TRBJ1-2	TRBV12-5
TGTGCCAGCAGTAAGCGACAGACCTACACTGAAGCTTTCTTT	CASSKRQTYTEAFF	14	-	-	TRBJ1-1	TRBV6-5
TGCAGCGTCGTAGCGGGAGGGTACGAGCAGTACTTC	CSVVAGGYEQYF	12	-	TRBD2	TRBJ2-7	TRBV29-1
TGTGCTAGCAGCCAGACTAGCGGAGAGGTCAATGAGCAGTTCTTC	CASSQTSGEVNEQFF	15	once	TRBD2	TRBJ2-1	TRBV7-7
TGCAGCGTTGTCCCGGGTGAGCGGACGAGCTCCTACGAGCAGTACTTC	CSVVPGERTSSYEQYF	16	-	-	TRBJ2-7	TRBV29-1
TGTGCCAGCAGCTTAGTAGCGACTAGTTACCACAATGAGCAGTTCTTC	CASSLVATSYHNEQFF	16	-	-	TRBJ2-1	TRBV11-3
TGTGCCTGGAGGCCCAACAGGTCTGGCCGGTCACCCCTCCACTTT	CAWRPNRSGRSPLHF	15	-	-	TRBJ1-6	TRBV30
TGTGCCACCGGACAGGGCGATCAGCCCCAGCATTTT	CATGQGDQPQHF	12	-	TRBD1	TRBJ1-5	TRBV24-1
TGTGCCAGCAGCGAGCGGGAGCCCGATACGCAGTATTTT	CASSEREPDTQYF	13	-	TRBD2	TRBJ2-3	TRBV2
TGTGCCAGTAGTGGCAGACTAGAAGGGGTGGGCGAGCAGTACTTC	CASSGRLEGVGEQYF	15	-	-	TRBJ2-7	TRBV19
TGTGCCAGCAGTTTAGGCTTAGCGGGGCCGATCTACGAGCAGTACTTC	CASSLGLAGPIYEQYF	16	-	TRBD2	TRBJ2-7	TRBV27